This TCR beta chain was profiled in a study of T cells in Graves' hyperthyroidism and ophthalmopathy. Concerning this clonotype itself: Its antigen is as yet unknown.

This CDR3 spans 13 amino acids. With V trimmed by 2 bases and J by 8 bases, 5 bases remained unmatched. CDR1 is MGHRA and CDR2 is YSYEKL in the germline V gene. Using RNA transcripts as the source, TCR beta CDR3 regions were amplified. RT-PCR in the first round (using the HTBI primer set) targeted the TCR CDR3. TCRdb processed the multiplex PCR reads anew with MiXCR; each CDR3 protein has one entry. The repertoire holds about 380,000 distinct CDR3 sequences, with roughly 12% as singletons. Study-level findings and limits: Appearing also in blood were most of the thyroid clonotypes expanded above 0.001. Model-based prediction identified ophthalmopathy a median approximately 6.2 months prior to its onset.

This sample holds PBMCs from roughly 10 ml fresh peripheral blood. Input material: blood. The clonotype comes from a young man with Graves' hyperthyroidism that later progressed to Graves' ophthalmopathy. The V gene is TRBV4-1, the J gene TRBJ1-2; TRBD1 matches at 7 bases. The CDR3 protein is CASSQTGVGGYTF. The CDR3, as DNA: TGCGCCAGCAGCCAAACAGGGGTAGGAGGCTACACCTTC.